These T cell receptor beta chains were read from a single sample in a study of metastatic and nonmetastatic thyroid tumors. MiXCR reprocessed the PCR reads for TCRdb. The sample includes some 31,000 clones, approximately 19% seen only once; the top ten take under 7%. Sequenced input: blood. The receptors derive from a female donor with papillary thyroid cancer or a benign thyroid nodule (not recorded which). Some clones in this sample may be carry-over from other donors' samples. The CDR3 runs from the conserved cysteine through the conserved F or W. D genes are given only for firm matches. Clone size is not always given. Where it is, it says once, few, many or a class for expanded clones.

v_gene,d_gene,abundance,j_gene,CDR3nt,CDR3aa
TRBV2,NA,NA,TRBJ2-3,TGTGCAAGCGGGCCAGGACTCGGGGATACGCAGTATTTT,CASGPGLGDTQYF
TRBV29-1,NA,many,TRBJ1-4,TGCAGCGTCCGGGACCGCATTAATGAAAAACTGTTTTTT,CSVRDRINEKLFF
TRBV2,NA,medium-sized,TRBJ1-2,TGTGCCAGCAGGGGCGGACAGCCGTCGGATGGCTACACCTTC,CASRGGQPSDGYTF
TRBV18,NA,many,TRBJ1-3,TGTGCCAGCTCACCAGTCTCGGTCGTCTCTGGAAACACCATATATTTT,CASSPVSVVSGNTIYF
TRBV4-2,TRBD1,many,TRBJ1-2,TGTGCCAGCAGCCAAGACCCAGGGGGCGTTAACTATGGCTACACCTTC,CASSQDPGGVNYGYTF
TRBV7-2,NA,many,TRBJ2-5,TGTGCCAGCAGCGTAGGACGCGCGGACCTCGCAAGGAAGACCCAGTACTTC,CASSVGRADLARKTQYF
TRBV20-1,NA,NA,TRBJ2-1,TGCAGTGCTAGCGGGACCTCCTACAATGAGCAGTTCTTC,CSASGTSYNEQFF
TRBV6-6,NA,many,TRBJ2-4,TGTGCCAGCAGTTACTCCAGTTGGGCAGGGAGCAAAAACATTCAGTACTTC,CASSYSSWAGSKNIQYF
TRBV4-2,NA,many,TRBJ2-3,TGTGCCAGCAGCCAAGATGGGATCACAGATACGCAGTATTTT,CASSQDGITDTQYF
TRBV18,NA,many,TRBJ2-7,TGTGCCAGCTCACCCCACCCCCAGTCCCCCCACGAGCAGTACTTC,CASSPHPQSPHEQYF
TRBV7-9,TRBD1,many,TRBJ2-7,TGTGCCAGCAGCTTACAGGGGGTCGAGCAGTACTTC,CASSLQGVEQYF
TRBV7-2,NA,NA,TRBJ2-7,TGTGCCAGCAGCTTATCCAGTACCTCCTACGAGCAGTACTTC,CASSLSSTSYEQYF
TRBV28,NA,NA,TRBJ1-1,TGTGCCAGCAGGAAGACATGTCAGGGGCTCACTGAAGCTTTCTTT,CASRKTCQGLTEAFF
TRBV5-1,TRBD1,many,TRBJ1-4,TGCGCCAGCAGCGTAGGACAGGGTACTAATGAAAAACTGTTTTTT,CASSVGQGTNEKLFF
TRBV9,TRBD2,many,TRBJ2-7,TGTGCCAGCAGCGTAGAATCTAGCGGGAGCCACGAGCAGTACTTC,CASSVESSGSHEQYF
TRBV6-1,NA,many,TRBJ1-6,TGTGCCAGCAGTGATTGGCAGGGGCATAATTCACCCCTCCACTTT,CASSDWQGHNSPLHF
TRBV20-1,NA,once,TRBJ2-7,TGCAGTGCTAGGCAGGTGGACGAGCGGTACTTC,CSARQVDERYF
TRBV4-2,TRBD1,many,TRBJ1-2,TGTGCCAGCAGTGAACAGGGGGCCAGTGGCTACACCTTC,CASSEQGASGYTF
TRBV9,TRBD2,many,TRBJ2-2,TGTGCCAGCAGCGAGAGACGGGAGGGGAGGCTGTTTTTT,CASSERREGRLFF
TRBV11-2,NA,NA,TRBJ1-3,TGTGCCAGCAGCCGTATTACCACTGGAAACACCATATATTTT,CASSRITTGNTIYF
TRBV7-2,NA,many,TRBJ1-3,TGTGCCAGCAGCGATACAAACTCTGGAAACACCATATATTTT,CASSDTNSGNTIYF
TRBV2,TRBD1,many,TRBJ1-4,TGTGCCAGCAAGAGGGGCGGCGGACAGGGTAAAGAAAAACTGTTTTTT,CASKRGGGQGKEKLFF
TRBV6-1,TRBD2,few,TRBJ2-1,TGTGCCAGCAGGGGGACTAGCGGGATCAATGAGCAGTTCTTC,CASRGTSGINEQFF
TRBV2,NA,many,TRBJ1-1,TGTGCCAGCAGGGTAGGGGATGGCACTGAAGCTTTCTTT,CASRVGDGTEAFF
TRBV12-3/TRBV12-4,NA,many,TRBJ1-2,TGTGCCAGCAGTTCGAACCGCAACTATGGCTACACCTTC,CASSSNRNYGYTF
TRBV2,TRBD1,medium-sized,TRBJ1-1,TGTGCCAGCAGTGAAGCGAGGGCCGGACAGGGATCCGAAGCTTTCTTT,CASSEARAGQGSEAFF
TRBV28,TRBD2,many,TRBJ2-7,TGTACCAGCGCCGGGACTAGCGGGGCGAGCTCCTACGAGCAGTACTTC,CTSAGTSGASSYEQYF
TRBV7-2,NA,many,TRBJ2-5,TGTGCCAGCAGCTTTTCCCGGGGCGCGGGTGAGACCCAGTACTTC,CASSFSRGAGETQYF
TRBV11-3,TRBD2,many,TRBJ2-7,TGTGCCAGCAGCTTAGGGGGGGGGTCGGCCCACGAGCAGTACTTC,CASSLGGGSAHEQYF
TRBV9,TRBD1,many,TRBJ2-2,TGTGCCAGCAGCCCAAAGGGGGCGGAAGGCGGGGAGCTGTTTTTT,CASSPKGAEGGELFF
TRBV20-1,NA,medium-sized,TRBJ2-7,TGCAGTGCTAGAGGCGGGTTCAGCGGAACGACCTACGAGCAGTACTTC,CSARGGFSGTTYEQYF
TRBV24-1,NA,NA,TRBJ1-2,TGTGCGACCAGTGACTCTGACGGCAACTATGGGTACACCTTC,CATSDSDGNYGYTF
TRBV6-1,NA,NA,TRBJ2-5,TGTGCCAGCAGTAGGTGCGGACCGGTAACAGGAGGGCACCAAGAGACCCAGTACTTC,CASSRCGPVTGGHQETQYF
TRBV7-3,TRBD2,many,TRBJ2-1,TGTGCCAGCAGCTTAAGTCAGGTGTGGACTAGCGGGCTCTACAATGAGCAGTTCTTC,CASSLSQVWTSGLYNEQFF
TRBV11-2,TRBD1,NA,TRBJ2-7,TGTGCCAGCAGCTACCAGCCCCTCGGGACAGGGGTCGAGCAGTACTTC,CASSYQPLGTGVEQYF
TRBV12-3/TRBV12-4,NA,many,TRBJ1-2,TGTGCCAGCAGCGCTGGACCCTTGGATGTAGGCGACTATGGCTACACCTTC,CASSAGPLDVGDYGYTF
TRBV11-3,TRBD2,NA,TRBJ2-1,TGTGCCAGCAGCTTAGCGGGAGGGTACAATGAGCAGTTCTTC,CASSLAGGYNEQFF
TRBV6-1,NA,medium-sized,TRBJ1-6,TGTGCCAGCAGTGAACGACAGCCTGGCGGTTCACCCCTCCACTTT,CASSERQPGGSPLHF
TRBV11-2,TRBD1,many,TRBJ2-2,TGTGCCAGCAGCCTAACAGGACAGGCGAACACCGGGGAGCTGTTTTTT,CASSLTGQANTGELFF
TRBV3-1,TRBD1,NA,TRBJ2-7,TGTGCCAGCAGCCAAGGATGGGGACAGGGAGCCTACGAGCAGTACTTC,CASSQGWGQGAYEQYF
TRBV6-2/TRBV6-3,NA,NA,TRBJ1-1,TGTGCCAGCACCCTGAACATGTGGGGGGAAGCTTTCTTT,CASTLNMWGEAFF
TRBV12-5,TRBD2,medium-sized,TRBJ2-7,TGTGCTAGTGGCACCCCGGGGGGACAGTACTTC,CASGTPGGQYF
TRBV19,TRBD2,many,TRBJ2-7,TGTGCCAGTAGTTCCCTGGCGGGAGGAACCTACGAGCAGTACTTC,CASSSLAGGTYEQYF
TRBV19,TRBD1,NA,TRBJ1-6,TGTGCCAGTATTATCGACAGGGGGGAACATTCACCCCTCCACTTT,CASIIDRGEHSPLHF
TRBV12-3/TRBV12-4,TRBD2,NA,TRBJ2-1,TGTGCCAGCAGCGGGAGGGGGTCCAATGAGCAGTTCTTC,CASSGRGSNEQFF
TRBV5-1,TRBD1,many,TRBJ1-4,TGCGCCAGCAGCAAAGCGCAGGGGGACACGGAAAAACTGTTTTTT,CASSKAQGDTEKLFF
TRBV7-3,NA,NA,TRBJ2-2,TGTGCCAGCAGCTCCCAACTGAACACCGGGGAGCTGTTTTTT,CASSSQLNTGELFF
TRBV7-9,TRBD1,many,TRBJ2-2,TGTGCCAGCAGTCGGGACAGGGGGCTCACCGGGGAGCTGTTTTTT,CASSRDRGLTGELFF
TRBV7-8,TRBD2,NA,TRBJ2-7,TGTGCCAGCAAAAGCGGGAGGTTTGGCGAGCAGTACTTC,CASKSGRFGEQYF
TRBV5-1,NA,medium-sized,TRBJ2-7,TGCGCCAGCAACCCATCTCCCGGGGAGTTTTACGAGCAGTACTTC,CASNPSPGEFYEQYF
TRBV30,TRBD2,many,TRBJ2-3,TGTGCCTGGAGCCCGGGACTAGCGGAGAGGGATACGCAGTATTTT,CAWSPGLAERDTQYF
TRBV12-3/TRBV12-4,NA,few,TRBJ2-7,TGTGCCAGCAGTTTGTCGGGAACGGGACCCAACGAGCAGTACTTC,CASSLSGTGPNEQYF
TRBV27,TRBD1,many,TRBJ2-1,TGTGCCAGCAGTTTGTCAACGGGACAGCCCTACAATGAGCAGTTCTTC,CASSLSTGQPYNEQFF
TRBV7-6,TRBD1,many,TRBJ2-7,TGTGCCAGCAGCTCGGGACAGGCGGCCTACTACGAGCAGTACTTC,CASSSGQAAYYEQYF
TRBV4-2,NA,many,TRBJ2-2,TGTGCCAGCAGCCAAGATTTGTCAAGGGGGGGTACCGGGGAGCTGTTTTTT,CASSQDLSRGGTGELFF
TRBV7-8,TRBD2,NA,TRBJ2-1,TGTGCCAGCAGCTCCACGGGACTAAATGAGCAGTTCTTC,CASSSTGLNEQFF
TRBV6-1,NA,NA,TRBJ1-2,TGTGCCAGCAGCCTAATTCGGGGAGGCTATGGCTACACCTTC,CASSLIRGGYGYTF
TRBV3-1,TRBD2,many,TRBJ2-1,TGTGCCAGCAGCCAAGGACTAGCGGCTTACAATGAGCAGTTCTTC,CASSQGLAAYNEQFF
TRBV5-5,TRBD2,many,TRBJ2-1,TGTGCCAGCAGCGAAACTAGCGACTCCTACAATGAGCAGTTCTTC,CASSETSDSYNEQFF